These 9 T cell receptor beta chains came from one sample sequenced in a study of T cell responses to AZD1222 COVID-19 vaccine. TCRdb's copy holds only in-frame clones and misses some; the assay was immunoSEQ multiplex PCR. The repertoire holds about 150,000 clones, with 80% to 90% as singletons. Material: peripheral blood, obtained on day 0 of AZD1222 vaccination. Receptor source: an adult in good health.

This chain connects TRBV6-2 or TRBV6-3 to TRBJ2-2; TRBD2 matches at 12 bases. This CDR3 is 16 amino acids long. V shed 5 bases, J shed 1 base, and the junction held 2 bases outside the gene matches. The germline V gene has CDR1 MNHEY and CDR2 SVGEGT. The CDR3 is CASSRTSGMNTGELFF. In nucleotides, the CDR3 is TGTGCCAGCAGTAGGACTAGCGGGATGAACACCGGGGAGCTGTTTTTT.

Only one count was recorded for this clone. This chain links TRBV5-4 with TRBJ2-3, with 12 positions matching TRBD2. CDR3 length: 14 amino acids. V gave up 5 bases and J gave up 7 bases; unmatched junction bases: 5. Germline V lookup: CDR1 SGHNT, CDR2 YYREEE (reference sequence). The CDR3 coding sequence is TGTGCCAGCAGGCTAGCGGGGGGGCGAAATACGCAGTATTTT. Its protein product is CASRLAGGRNTQYF.

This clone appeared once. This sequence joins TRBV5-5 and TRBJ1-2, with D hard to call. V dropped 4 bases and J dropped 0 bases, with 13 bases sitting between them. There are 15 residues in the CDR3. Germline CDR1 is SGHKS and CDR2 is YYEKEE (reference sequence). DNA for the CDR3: TGTGCCAGCAGCCCACGGGGAGCCCCTAACTATGGCTACACCTTC. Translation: CASSPRGAPNYGYTF.

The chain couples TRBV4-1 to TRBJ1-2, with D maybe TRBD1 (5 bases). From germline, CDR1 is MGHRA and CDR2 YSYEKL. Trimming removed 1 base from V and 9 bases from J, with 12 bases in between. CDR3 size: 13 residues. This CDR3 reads CASSQVGVDSYTF. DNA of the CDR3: TGCGCCAGCAGCCAAGTAGGGGTGGATAGCTACACCTTC.

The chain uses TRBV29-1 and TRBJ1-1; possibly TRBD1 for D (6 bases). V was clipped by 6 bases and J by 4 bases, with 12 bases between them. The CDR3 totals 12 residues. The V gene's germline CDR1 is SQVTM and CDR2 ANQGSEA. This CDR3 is CSVSQGSTEAFF. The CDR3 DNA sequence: TGCAGCGTATCACAGGGCAGCACTGAAGCTTTCTTT.

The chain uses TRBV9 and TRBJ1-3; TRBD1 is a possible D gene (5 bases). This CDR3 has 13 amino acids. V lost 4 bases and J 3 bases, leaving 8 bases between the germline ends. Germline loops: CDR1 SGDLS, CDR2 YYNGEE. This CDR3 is CASSPQGGNTIYF. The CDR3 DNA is TGTGCCAGCAGCCCGCAGGGTGGAAACACCATATATTTT.

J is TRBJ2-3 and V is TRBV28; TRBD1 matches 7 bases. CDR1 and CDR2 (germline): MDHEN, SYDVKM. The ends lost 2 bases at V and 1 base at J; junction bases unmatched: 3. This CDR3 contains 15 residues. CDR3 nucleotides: TGTGCCAGCAGTTTAGGCGGACAGGGCACAGATACGCAGTATTTT. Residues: CASSLGGQGTDTQYF.

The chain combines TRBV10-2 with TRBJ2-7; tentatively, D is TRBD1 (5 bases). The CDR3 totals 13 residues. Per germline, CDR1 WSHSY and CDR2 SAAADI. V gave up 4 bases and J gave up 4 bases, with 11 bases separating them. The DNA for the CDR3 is TGCGCCAGCAGTGTTGGGGCAGAGTACGAGCAGTACGTC. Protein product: CASSVGAEYEQYV.

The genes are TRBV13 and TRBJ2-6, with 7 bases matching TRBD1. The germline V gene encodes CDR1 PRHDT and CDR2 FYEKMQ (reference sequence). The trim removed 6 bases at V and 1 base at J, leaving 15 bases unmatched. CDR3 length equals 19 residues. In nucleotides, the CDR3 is TGTGCCAGCAGTCTTAAAGAGGACAGGTACATTTCTGGGGCCAACGTCCTGACTTTC. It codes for CASSLKEDRYISGANVLTF.